A selection of T cell receptor beta chains follows, all from one sample in a study of blood T cell repertoires in COVID-19. Sequencing used immunoSEQ multiplex PCR; TCRdb keeps in-frame clones, though not all of them. This sample yields fewer than 140,000 clones, of which about 84% are seen a single time; 14% belongs to the top ten. Material: peripheral blood. These receptors were taken from a woman aged 60-75 years with acute or convalescent COVID-19. Both conserved end residues are part of each CDR3. The D gene is left open where the match is weak. Clone size is given for some rows only: seen once, a few or many times, or a class if the clone is expanded.

>-|TRBD1|TRBJ1-6|TRBV3-1/TRBV3-2
TGTGCCAGCAGCCGGCCGGGACAGGGCCATTCACCCCTCCACTTT
CASSRPGQGHSPLHF
>-|-|TRBJ2-5|TRBV5-1
TGCGCCAGCAGCTTGGGGCTAATCGGGGGCCAAGAGACCCAGTACTTC
CASSLGLIGGQETQYF
>-|-|TRBJ1-3|TRBV3-1/TRBV3-2
TGTGCCAGCAGTCTGTCCTTCTCTGGAAACACCATATATTTT
CASSLSFSGNTIYF
>-|TRBD1|TRBJ1-5|TRBV3-1/TRBV3-2
TGTGCCAGCAGCCCCGGACAGGCAGATCAGCCCCAGCATTTT
CASSPGQADQPQHF
>once|TRBD1|TRBJ1-1|TRBV7-2
TGTGCCAGCAGTTGGACAGGAAACACTGAAGCTTTCTTT
CASSWTGNTEAFF
>-|-|TRBJ1-1|TRBV28
TGTGCCAGCAGTTTAAGTGCAGGGGTCGCCACTGAAGCTTTCTTT
CASSLSAGVATEAFF
>-|TRBD1|TRBJ1-2|TRBV7-3
TGTGCCAGCAGCCCGGGGACAGGAGGCCCCTATGGCTACACCTTC
CASSPGTGGPYGYTF
>-|-|TRBJ1-2|TRBV5-1
TGCGCCAGCAGCTTGGATGTGGGGGCCGGGTATGGCTACACCTTC
CASSLDVGAGYGYTF
>-|-|TRBJ1-3|TRBV5-1
TGCGCCAGCAGCTTGGAGGCGGCATTCTACGGAAACACCATATATTTT
CASSLEAAFYGNTIYF
>-|TRBD1|TRBJ1-1|TRBV5-4
TGTGCCAGCAGCTTCCGCACGGGACAGGTGCCCCAAATTGCTGAAGCTTTCTTT
CASSFRTGQVPQIAEAFF
>few|-|TRBJ1-1|TRBV5-1
TGCGCCAGCAGCAGTCAAGGGGATGCCACTGAAGCTTTCTTT
CASSSQGDATEAFF
>once|TRBD1|TRBJ1-2|TRBV5-4
TGTGCCAGCAGCAGTCCTGGGACAGGGGAGTTCTATGGCTACACCTTC
CASSSPGTGEFYGYTF
>-|-|TRBJ2-5|TRBV19
TGTGCCAGTAGTATGCGCCCTACAGGGGAGACCCAGTACTTC
CASSMRPTGETQYF
>-|-|TRBJ1-5|TRBV2
TGTGCCAGCAGTGAGGATGGGGGGAATCAGCCCCAGCATTTT
CASSEDGGNQPQHF
>-|TRBD1|TRBJ2-7|TRBV5-1
TGCGCCAGCAGCCGAGGAACAGGGGTTACCCTTTTCTACGAGCAGTACTTC
CASSRGTGVTLFYEQYF
>-|TRBD2|TRBJ2-2|TRBV19
TGTGCCAGTAGTAGGGGACTAGCCCACACCGGGGAGCTGTTTTTT
CASSRGLAHTGELFF
>once|TRBD1|TRBJ1-1|TRBV7-9
TGTGCCAGCAGCTTACAACAGGGGGCCACTGAAGCTTTCTTT
CASSLQQGATEAFF
>-|-|TRBJ2-1|TRBV11-2
TGTGCCAGCAGCTTCTCCGGGGTAGGCAATGAGCAGTTCTTC
CASSFSGVGNEQFF
>-|-|TRBJ2-7|TRBV2
TGTGCCAGCAGTTCGAGGGGGGGCAGCCACGAGCAGTACTTC
CASSSRGGSHEQYF
>-|-|TRBJ2-2|TRBV5-1
TGCGCCAGCAGCTTGGCGGGACGGTCAAGGGGGACCGGGGAGCTGTTTTTT
CASSLAGRSRGTGELFF
>-|TRBD1|TRBJ1-5|TRBV28
TGTGCCAGCAACCCCGCAGGGGGCGACGGCAATCAGCCCCAGCATTTT
CASNPAGGDGNQPQHF
>-|-|TRBJ2-7|TRBV5-1
TGCGCCAGCAGCTTACAGGGTTTAGGTTCCTACGAGCAGTACTTC
CASSLQGLGSYEQYF
>few|-|TRBJ2-7|TRBV15
TGTGCCACCAGCAGAAATACAGGGACATCATCCTACGAGCAGTACTTC
CATSRNTGTSSYEQYF
>-|TRBD1|TRBJ1-1|TRBV2
TGTGCCAGCAGTGAAGGGGGACAGGGCACCACTGAAGCTTTCTTT
CASSEGGQGTTEAFF
>-|-|TRBJ2-7|TRBV9
TGTGCCAGCAGCCGCTGGGCGGACAGCTCCTACGAGCAGTACTTC
CASSRWADSSYEQYF
>medium-sized|-|TRBJ2-7|TRBV7-9
TGTGCCAGCAGCTCGGCAGGGGTTACCTACGAGCAGTACTTC
CASSSAGVTYEQYF
>-|-|TRBJ1-4|TRBV6-6
TGTGCCAGCAGTTACGGCGCGGGGGAGGGTGAAAAACTGTTTTTT
CASSYGAGEGEKLFF
>-|TRBD1|TRBJ1-2|TRBV6-5
TGTGCCAGCAGTTACTCGGGACAGGGATATTTCTATGGCTACACCTTC
CASSYSGQGYFYGYTF
>-|-|TRBJ1-3|TRBV19
TGTGCCAGTATAGTAACGACAGGAGGCCCGGCTATCTCTGGAAACACCATATATTTT
CASIVTTGGPAISGNTIYF
>-|-|TRBJ2-3|TRBV7-9
TGTGCCAGCAGCTTTTCGCTTGGCGGGATCTACCCAGATACGCAGTATTTT
CASSFSLGGIYPDTQYF
>-|-|TRBJ1-5|TRBV12-3/TRBV12-4
TGTGCCAGCAGCCCTAATAGCAATCAGCCCCAGCATTTT
CASSPNSNQPQHF
>-|TRBD2|TRBJ2-3|TRBV4-2
TGTGCCAGCAGCCAAGACCTGGAAAGCGGGAGTCGCACAGATACGCAGTATTTT
CASSQDLESGSRTDTQYF
>once|TRBD1|TRBJ1-4|TRBV4-1
TGCGCCAGCACCGGGACAGGAGATACAACTAATGAAAAACTGTTTTTT
CASTGTGDTTNEKLFF